The clone carrying this TCR beta chain was detected a few times. The antigen is undetermined. The entry originates in a study of response to subunit inactivated influenza vaccine. Trimming removed 2 bases from V and 5 bases from J, with 15 bases in between. The CDR3 sequence is 14 residues long. Germline values: CDR1 DFQATT, CDR2 SNEGSKA (reference sequence). TCRdb reprocessed the RT-PCR reads with MiXCR, giving one entry per CDR3 protein. The sample contains around 250,000 distinct CDR3 sequences, more than 10% of which appear only once. Study-wide points: Few new T cells, the authors suggested, are recruited by each seasonal influenza vaccination.

The chain employs TRBV20-1 and TRBJ1-1; D perhaps matches TRBD1 (5 bases). This sequence originates from a man over 45 who received an inactivated influenza vaccine. Sample: non-naive T cells sorted from PBMCs, taken 14 to 15 days before vaccination. The CDR3 region is CSARLLTVGTEAFF. The CDR3 coding sequence is TGCAGTGCTAGATTACTGACAGTTGGGACTGAAGCTTTCTTT.